The 31 T cell receptor beta chains below were found in one sample sequenced in a study of cytomegalovirus exposure and HLA in healthy donors. The table came from immunoSEQ multiplex PCR; TCRdb's copy has only in-frame clones and leaves some out. The sample holds under 200,000 clones, approximately 89% seen once. Specimen: PBMCs. These receptors were obtained from a woman younger than 35 in good health and CMV-seropositive.

The chain employs TRBV10-3 and TRBJ1-2; TRBD1 matches at 9 bases. Germline values: CDR1 ENHRY, CDR2 SYGVKD. After removal of 6 bases from V and 6 bases from J, the junction contained 11 bases not matched to a gene. CDR3 length equals 15 residues. CDR3 residues: CAIRDGTGLRNGYTF. The CDR3 DNA sequence: TGTGCCATCAGAGACGGGACAGGGTTGCGTAATGGCTACACCTTC.

The rearrangement uses TRBV5-1 and TRBJ2-6; D ambiguous. The CDR3 loop spans 13 amino acids. CDR1 and CDR2 (germline): SGHRS, YFSETQ. V was clipped by 7 bases and J by 0 bases, with 5 bases between them. The CDR3 coding sequence is TGCGCCAGCCTAGACTCTGGGGCCAACGTCCTGACTTTC. This translates into CASLDSGANVLTF.

This sequence joins TRBV19 and TRBJ2-5; possible D gene TRBD1, 7 bases. Germline lookup yields CDR1 LNHDA and CDR2 SQIVND (reference sequence). CDR3 length: 16 residues. V was clipped by 7 bases and J by 5 bases, with 23 bases between them. The chain's CDR3 is CASTRTGAPAGETQYF. In nucleotides, the CDR3 is TGTGCCAGTACCCGGACAGGCGCACCCGCGGGGGAGACCCAGTACTTC.

This clone was seen a single time. The rearrangement joins TRBV10-3 to TRBJ1-2; the D is unclear. This CDR3 has 15 residues. V was pared by 5 bases and J by 8 bases, with 21 bases between. Germline-derived CDR1 and CDR2 are ENHRY and SYGVKD. CDR3 nucleotide sequence: TGTGCCATCAGTCCTCTCGAGGAGGGATCTGGGGGCTACACCTTC. It encodes CAISPLEEGSGGYTF.

The chain carries TRBV7-2 and TRBJ2-5; TRBD1 aligns across 9 bases. Germline CDR1 SGHTA, CDR2 FQGNSA. CDR3 length: 14 residues. Trimming cost V 1 base and J 5 bases; bases outside gene matches: 2. For the CDR3, the DNA is TGTGCCAGCAGCTTAGAGGGGACAGGGGAGACCCAGTACTTC. It is translated as CASSLEGTGETQYF. The full variable domain, its missing parts supplied by reference TRBV7-2 and TRBJ2-5, is GAGVSQSPSNKVTEKGKDVELRCDPISGHTALYWYRQSLGQGLEFLIYFQGNSAPDKSGLPSDRFSAERTGGSVSTLTIQRTQQEDSAVYLCASSLEGTGETQYFGPGTRLLVL.

This sequence joins TRBV7-9 and TRBJ2-7; D perhaps matches TRBD2 (6 bases). The V gene's germline CDR1 is SEHNR and CDR2 FQNEAQ (reference sequence). The CDR3 sequence is 14 residues long. V lost 2 bases, J lost 2 bases, and 10 bases lay in between. CDR3 loop: CASSLMGLTYEQYF. The CDR3 DNA sequence: TGTGCCAGCAGCTTAATGGGACTTACCTACGAGCAGTACTTC.

This sequence joins TRBV6-5 and TRBJ2-7, with a tentative D call TRBD1 (5 bases). Trimming stripped 0 bases from V and 3 bases from J, with 15 bases between. The CDR3 contains 16 residues. Germline values: CDR1 MNHEY, CDR2 SVGAGI. The CDR3 DNA is TGTGCCAGCAGTTACTCGGACACCGGATTTTTCTACGAGCAGTACTTC. This sequence encodes CASSYSDTGFFYEQYF.

The chain is built from TRBV25-1 and TRBJ1-1; D is undetermined. V lost 0 bases and J 5 bases, leaving 10 bases between the germline ends. The CDR3 is 14 amino acids. Germline CDR1 is MGHDK and CDR2 is SYGVNS. The CDR3 DNA sequence: TGTGCCAGCAGTGAATACGGCGAGGGAACTGAAGCTTTCTTT. Translating it yields CASSEYGEGTEAFF.

CDR3 region: CAWTPAQGILTSGANVLTF. The CDR3 DNA reads as TGTGCCTGGACCCCCGCCCAGGGTATCTTAACCTCTGGGGCCAACGTCCTGACTTTC. The chain uses TRBV30 and TRBJ2-6; TRBD1 is a possible D gene (5 bases). V gave up 4 bases and J gave up 0 bases, with 22 bases separating them. The CDR3 sequence is 19 residues long. CDR1 is GTSNPN and CDR2 is SVGIG in the germline V gene (reference sequence).

V gene TRBV7-2 combines with J gene TRBJ1-3; D remains ambiguous. Trimming stripped 5 bases from V and 0 bases from J, with 14 bases between. This CDR3 has 16 residues. From germline, CDR1 is SGHTA and CDR2 FQGNSA. The CDR3 coding sequence is TGTGCCAGCAGCCCCTTGGGTCCTAGCTCTGGAAACACCATATATTTT. This codes for CASSPLGPSSGNTIYF. Full variable domain (outside the CDR3, taken from reference TRBV7-2 and TRBJ1-3): GAGVSQSPSNKVTEKGKDVELRCDPISGHTALYWYRQSLGQGLEFLIYFQGNSAPDKSGLPSDRFSAERTGGSVSTLTIQRTQQEDSAVYLCASSPLGPSSGNTIYFGEGSWLTVV.

In its sample, this clone was seen once. J is TRBJ2-3 and V is TRBV7-9, with TRBD1 matching 10 bases. This CDR3 comprises 14 residues. J was trimmed by 8 bases and V by 3 bases; bases with no gene match: 5. In germline, CDR1 is SEHNR, CDR2 FQNEAQ (reference sequence). The CDR3 coding sequence is TGTGCCAGCAGCTTCACCGGGACAGGGGTTACGCAGTATTTT. Its protein is CASSFTGTGVTQYF. Variable domain in full (rest from reference TRBV7-9 and TRBJ2-3): DTGVSQNPRHKITKRGQNVTFRCDPISEHNRLYWYRQTLGQGPEFLTYFQNEAQLEKSRLLSDRFSAERPKGSFSTLEIQRTEQGDSAMYLCASSFTGTGVTQYFGPGTRLTVL.

The chain has TRBV4-3 and TRBJ2-1; 7 nucleotides match TRBD2. V lost 4 bases and J lost 5; bases outside the gene matches: 14. Germline V CDR1 and CDR2: LGHNA, YSLEER. The CDR3 contains 17 residues. The CDR3: CASSRLPTSVGNNEQFF. The CDR3 region has the DNA TGCGCCAGCAGCCGATTACCAACTAGCGTGGGGAACAATGAGCAGTTCTTC.

This rearrangement joins TRBV28 to TRBJ2-7; TRBD1 aligns across 9 bases. The CDR3 is 16 residues long. From germline, CDR1 is MDHEN and CDR2 SYDVKM. The trim removed 4 bases at V and 4 bases at J, leaving 11 bases unmatched. CDR3 in amino acids: CASSSTGQGLRYEQYF. Here the CDR3 DNA reads TGTGCCAGCAGTTCAACGGGACAGGGATTAAGGTACGAGCAGTACTTC. The whole variable domain, filled in from reference TRBV28 and TRBJ2-7, reads DVKVTQSSRYLVKRTGEKVFLECVQDMDHENMFWYRQDPGLGLRLIYFSYDVKMKEKGDIPEGYSVSREKKERFSLILESASTNQTSMYLCASSSTGQGLRYEQYFGPGTRLTVT.

The chain is built from TRBV10-3 and TRBJ2-7; the match to TRBD1 covers 9 bases. Trimming at V came to 8 bases and at J to 5 bases, leaving 7 bases not matched to a gene. This CDR3 has 13 residues. Germline V lookup: CDR1 ENHRY, CDR2 SYGVKD. CDR3 sequence reads: CAIQTGGTDEQYF. CDR3 coding DNA: TGTGCCATCCAGACAGGGGGGACTGACGAGCAGTACTTC.

The chain employs TRBV6-4 and TRBJ2-1, with D possibly TRBD2 on 6 matching bases. CDR3 length equals 13 residues. The germline gives CDR1 MRHNA, CDR2 SNTAGT. V gave up 4 bases and J gave up 4 bases, with 8 bases separating them. The CDR3 is CASSGEEYNEQFF. CDR3 nucleotide sequence: TGTGCCAGCAGTGGGGAGGAGTACAATGAGCAGTTCTTC.

J is TRBJ2-1 and V is TRBV9; 10 bases are a match to TRBD2. Germline assignment: CDR1 SGDLS and CDR2 YYNGEE. The CDR3 is made up of 16 amino acids. The junction had 9 bases not matched to a gene; V was cut back by 2 bases and J by 7 bases. The CDR3 loop reads CASSVSSIAGGNEQFF. CDR3 nucleotides: TGTGCCAGCAGCGTCTCTTCAATAGCGGGAGGTAATGAGCAGTTCTTC.

This chain uses TRBV7-9 with TRBJ2-1; TRBD2 matches at 7 bases. V trimming: 4 bases; J trimming: 2 bases; junction bases outside the gene matches: 8. The CDR3 has 16 residues. Per germline, CDR1 SEHNR and CDR2 FQNEAQ (reference sequence). The CDR3 sequence: CASSSRTGGAYNEQFF. The CDR3 DNA follows: TGTGCCAGCAGCTCGAGGACTGGGGGGGCCTACAATGAGCAGTTCTTC.

The chain uses TRBV4-1 and TRBJ2-1, with TRBD2 identical over 7 bases. The germline CDR1 and CDR2 sequences are MGHRA and YSYEKL. CDR3 size: 18 residues. With 0 bases clipped from V and 4 bases from J, the junction kept 12 bases outside the gene matches. This CDR3 is CASSQDGDGGRLYNEQFF. CDR3 coding DNA: TGCGCCAGCAGCCAAGATGGGGACGGCGGGAGACTATACAATGAGCAGTTCTTC.

The V gene is TRBV10-3, the J gene TRBJ2-3; 7 positions agree with TRBD2. In germline, CDR1 is ENHRY, CDR2 SYGVKD. The V gene end was trimmed by 4 bases and the J gene end by 3 bases; junction bases not matched to a gene: 10. The CDR3 has 16 residues. DNA of the CDR3: TGTGCCATCAGTGCTCCGGGACGGGAGGAGACAGATACGCAGTATTTT. Translating it yields CAISAPGREETDTQYF.

Note on this clone: The same CDR3 arises from other DNA sequences in this sample as well. The chain couples TRBV11-1 to TRBJ1-2; D remains unclear. Between the trimmed V and J ends, which lost 1 base and 2 bases, there was a span of 5 bases. CDR1 and CDR2 from the germline V gene are SGHAT and FQDESV (reference sequence). The CDR3 runs 13 residues. CDR3 residues: CASSLVRNYGYTF. The CDR3 DNA sequence: TGTGCCAGCAGCTTAGTGAGGAACTATGGCTACACCTTC.

This chain uses TRBV29-1 with TRBJ1-1, with TRBD1 matching 8 bases. Germline lookup yields CDR1 SQVTM and CDR2 ANQGSEA. The CDR3 covers 15 residues. V shed 4 bases, J shed 4 bases, and the junction held 11 bases outside the gene matches. For the CDR3, the DNA is TGCAGCGTTGGGGGGGGCACCCAGGGGGCCACTGAAGCTTTCTTT. Amino acid sequence: CSVGGGTQGATEAFF.

The gene calls are TRBV7-9 and TRBJ2-7; 7 nucleotides align to TRBD2. CDR3 length equals 14 residues. In germline, CDR1 is SEHNR, CDR2 FQNEAQ (reference sequence). V dropped 1 base and J dropped 6; count of bases not matched to a gene: 6. Written as DNA, the CDR3 is TGTGCCAGCAGCTTAGACAGCGGGATAGCCGAGCAGTACTTC. Translated, it gives CASSLDSGIAEQYF. The full variable domain, its missing parts supplied by reference TRBV7-9 and TRBJ2-7, is DTGVSQNPRHKITKRGQNVTFRCDPISEHNRLYWYRQTLGQGPEFLTYFQNEAQLEKSRLLSDRFSAERPKGSFSTLEIQRTEQGDSAMYLCASSLDSGIAEQYFGPGTRLTVT.

The J gene is TRBJ1-5, the V gene TRBV11-2; 7 positions agree with TRBD1. Germline CDR1 reads SGHAT; CDR2 reads FQNNGV. The CDR3 is 13 amino acids. The V segment lost 5 bases and the J segment 16 bases; nucleotides outside the gene matches: 14. CDR3 DNA: TGTGCCAGCAGCCGAAGACAGGGACTTCAGAAACATTTT. Translated, it gives CASSRRQGLQKHF.

This chain uses TRBV7-2 with TRBJ2-5; tentatively, D is TRBD1 (6 bases). The V gene lost 2 bases and the J gene lost 2 bases, with 12 bases spanning the gap. This CDR3 has 15 residues. From germline, CDR1 is SGHTA and CDR2 FQGNSA. DNA of the CDR3: TGTGCCAGCAGCTTAATCCAGGGACAACAAGAGACCCAGTACTTC. Translating gives CASSLIQGQQETQYF.

V is TRBV19 and J is TRBJ2-1; 7 bases line up with TRBD2. The CDR3 runs 16 residues. CDR1 and CDR2 (germline): LNHDA, SQIVND (reference sequence). The ends lost 4 bases at V and 5 bases at J; junction bases unmatched: 11. CDR3 bases: TGTGCCAGTAGTACCCTTGCCCTAGCGGAGCACAATGAGCAGTTCTTC. It yields the protein CASSTLALAEHNEQFF.

The chain is built from TRBV19 and TRBJ2-3; 12 bases line up with TRBD2. Germline V gene lookup returns CDR1 LNHDA and CDR2 SQIVND (reference sequence). The CDR3 runs 15 residues. V shed 5 bases, J shed 9 bases, and the junction held 9 bases outside the gene matches. This chain's CDR3 is CASSPRTSGTMTQYF. The CDR3 coding sequence is TGTGCCAGTAGTCCGCGGACTAGCGGGACGATGACGCAGTATTTT.

The rearrangement uses TRBV5-1 and TRBJ2-5; 12 positions agree with TRBD2. CDR3 length equals 16 residues. Germline V gene data show CDR1 as SGHRS and CDR2 as YFSETQ. V shed 0 bases, J shed 4 bases, and the junction held 4 bases outside the gene matches. The CDR3 sequence is CASSLGLAGVTETQYF. Here the CDR3 DNA reads TGCGCCAGCAGCTTGGGACTAGCGGGAGTAACAGAGACCCAGTACTTC.

The rearrangement links TRBV7-8 to TRBJ2-7; weak D call: TRBD2 (5 bases). V dropped 0 bases and J dropped 2 bases, with 8 bases sitting between them. The CDR3 is 14 amino acids. CDR1 is SGHVS, CDR2 FQNEAQ, per germline. The CDR3 nucleotides are TGTGCCAGCAGCTTAGCGGGAGCAGCCTACGAGCAGTACTTC. Protein product: CASSLAGAAYEQYF.

The chain links TRBV6-5 to TRBJ2-5, with 10 bases aligning to TRBD1. V lost 6 bases, J lost 5 bases, and 3 bases stayed unmatched. Germline V gene data show CDR1 as MNHEY and CDR2 as SVGAGI. The CDR3 has 13 residues. CDR3 DNA: TGTGCCAGCAGCGACAGGGGGCTTGAGACCCAGTACTTC. Translated: CASSDRGLETQYF.

The chain links TRBV7-9 to TRBJ1-1, with D tentatively TRBD1 (5 bases). The germline V gene encodes CDR1 SEHNR and CDR2 FQNEAQ (reference sequence). The CDR3 has 14 residues. Deletions cut 1 base from V and 1 base from J, with 7 bases between. The CDR3 sequence is CASSLDRPNTEAFF. For the CDR3, the DNA is TGTGCCAGCAGCTTAGACAGGCCGAACACTGAAGCTTTCTTT.

V usage is TRBV10-2 and J usage is TRBJ1-3, with 8 bases lining up with TRBD1. Germline V gene data show CDR1 as WSHSY and CDR2 as SAAADI. The CDR3 length is 19 residues. J was trimmed by 0 bases and V by 6 bases; bases with no gene match: 16. The CDR3 here is CASRDPGTGAHSSGNTIYF. For the CDR3, the DNA is TGCGCCAGCAGGGACCCCGGGACAGGAGCTCACTCCTCTGGAAACACCATATATTTT.